This TCR beta chain was profiled in a study of Ad26.COV2.S vaccination and SARS-CoV-2 variants. Across the study: Participants got Ad26.COV2.S intramuscularly, once or twice 56 days apart.

Clones were read by immunoSEQ multiplex PCR, and TCRdb kept only the in-frame ones, dropping some. The repertoire has some 250,000 clones, approximately 88% of them found once; the top ten carry roughly 10%. Study-wide points: Non-spike TCR breadth did not differ much between vaccine and placebo recipients. Reported findings describe substantial breadth in spike-specific CD8+ and CD4+ T cell responses following vaccination.

Comment on this clone: Its antigen is unknown.

CDR1 and CDR2 (germline): MNHNY, SVGAGI (reference sequence). V was cut by 2 bases and J by 6 bases, with 10 bases left in between. The CDR3 runs 13 residues. Indicated treatment: roughly 18 received Ad26.COV2.S at low or high dose, single or two shots; about 5 received placebo; per-sample allocation not given. The samples were gathered on day 63 after the first injection of vaccine or placebo. Adults aged 18-55 years in Boston included the donor. This sample comprised peripheral blood, obtained in a trial of Ad26.COV2.S vaccine versus placebo. The sequence derives from a person aged 18-65 years who received the Ad26.COV2.S COVID-19 vaccine or a placebo. The chain employs TRBV6-6 and TRBJ1-2; D remains ambiguous. In DNA, the CDR3 is TGTGCCAGCAGTTACAGTGAGATGAATGGCTACACCTTC. Amino acids: CASSYSEMNGYTF.